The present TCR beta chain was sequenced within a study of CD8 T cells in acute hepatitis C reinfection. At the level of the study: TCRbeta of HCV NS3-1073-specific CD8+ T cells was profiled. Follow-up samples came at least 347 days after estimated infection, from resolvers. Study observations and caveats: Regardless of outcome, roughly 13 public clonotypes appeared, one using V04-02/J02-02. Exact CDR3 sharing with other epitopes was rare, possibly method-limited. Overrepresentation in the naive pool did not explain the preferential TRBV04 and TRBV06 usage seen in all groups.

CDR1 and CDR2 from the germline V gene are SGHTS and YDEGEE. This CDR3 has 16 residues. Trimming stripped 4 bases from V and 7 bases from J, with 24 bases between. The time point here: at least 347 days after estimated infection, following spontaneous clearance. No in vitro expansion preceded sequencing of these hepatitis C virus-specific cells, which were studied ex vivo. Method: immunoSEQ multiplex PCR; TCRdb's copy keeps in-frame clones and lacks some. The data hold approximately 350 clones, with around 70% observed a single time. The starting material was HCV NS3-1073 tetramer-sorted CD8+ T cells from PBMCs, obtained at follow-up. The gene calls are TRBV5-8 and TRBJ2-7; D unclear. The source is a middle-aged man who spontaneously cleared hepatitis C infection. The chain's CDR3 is CASSRAVEPPNLEQYF. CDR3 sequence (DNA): TGTGCCAGCAGCCGCGCAGTGGAGCCTCCAAACTTAGAGCAGTACTTC.